Reported below is one TCR beta chain. This clone showed up just a few times. This receptor's antigen is unknown. No much larger clone is present one base from it, and per-base qualities are unavailable. These data are taken from a study of shared clonotypes between healthy human individuals (dated by TCRdb to about 2020). Regarding the study in general: The cohort comprised a couple of women and three men aged 18 to 49 years. For each donor, three plates each were used for CD4 naive and CD4 memory, two plates were used for CD8 naive, and one plate was used for CD8 memory. To estimate repertoire size and how much clonotypes are shared between individuals, the study performed deep sequencing of blood TCR repertoires from about 5 healthy adults. To increase sequencing depth and limit assay-specific biases, TCR repertoire library preparation and sequencing were carried out by different laboratories using diverse techniques. Each donor's leukapheresis produced roughly between roughly 0.9 and 8.9 billion PBMCs.

Broader findings and caveats from the paper: Sampling was limited to blood, and TCR repertoires in tissue likely differ from TCR repertoires in blood. Across a few donors, approximately 5% of naive CD4, approximately 3.5% of naive CD8, 2% to 2.5% of memory CD4, and approximately 0.4% of memory CD8 clonotypes were shared. Based on pairwise subsampling, the degree of clonotype sharing among donors was expected to be affected by sequencing depth. Because the study included only a small number of donors, the genetic and exposure-history diversity represented was limited. Naive subsets generally had larger estimated clonotype richness than memory subsets did. Compared with non-shared clonotypes, the clonotypes found in all four sorted-subset donors had higher generation probabilities. Rarefaction of sorted-subset datasets indicated incomplete sequencing despite the large sequencing depth.

Using the deep immunoSEQ assay, TCR CDR3 regions were amplified from genomic DNA by multiplex PCR. For each cell subset, the extracted genomic DNA was distributed evenly across all wells of several immunoSEQ 96-well plates, and each plate served as one replicate. For sorted subsets, about 200 ng genomic DNA, equal to approximately 30,000 T cell genomes, was loaded into each replicate PCR. Purified libraries were measured with a Qubit 3.0 fluorometer, size-checked on a Bioanalyzer 2100, and measured again with the KAPA Library Quantification kit. Every immunoSEQ 96-well plate was sequenced on a separate single-read 150-cycle Illumina NextSeq 550 flow cell. Processing in the source paper ran as follows. The immunoSEQ output contained only junctional sequences without quality scores, so filtering could not match that applied to full-length reads. Sequences were annotated with PyIR, a Python wrapper for IgBLAST v1.9, using IMGT germline references to assign V/J genes and CDR3. Reads were removed for weak V/J assignments (E-value above 1e-6), missing CDR3, stop codons, out-of-frame junctions, or ambiguous translated residues. A V3J clonotype was defined by an identical inferred V gene, J gene, and CDR3 amino acid sequence. Percentage overlap between repertoires was computed as shared unique clonotypes divided by the size of the smaller repertoire. Repertoire richness was assessed with RTK rarefaction, the Chao1 estimator, and Recon v2.1 estimates of unobserved clonotypes. Generation probabilities for all TCRbeta clonotypes obtained by the gDNA method from several donors were computed using OLGA. As stored in TCRdb, this immuneACCESS dataset retains in-frame rearrangements with V and J assigned. A fraction of the clones does not appear; measured against another copy, unresolved V genes explain less than half of the discrepancy, and the remainder lacks a known reason. V and J calls and clone size are given by that table; D and trimming were obtained from the DNA. Across this sample there are hundreds of thousands of clones, with 55% to 85% seen only once. Clones ranked in the top ten supply more than 1.5% of the sample.

The donors were healthy, HIV-negative adults who had no recently reported acute infections or vaccinations. Only Caucasian adults living in Nashville, Tennessee, USA were represented among the donors. CD4+ T cells were enriched by magnetic negative selection; naive cells were then positively selected on CD45RA, and the negative fraction formed the memory subset. After blood collection by leukapheresis, PBMCs were isolated using Ficoll-Histopaque density gradient centrifugation and then cryopreserved in the vapor phase of liquid nitrogen. Analytical flow cytometry was used to check the purity and quantity of every magnetically sorted T cell population. Genomic DNA was isolated from each sorted fraction and quantified by UV absorbance on a Nanodrop 2000c. From a lookup of the germline V gene, CDR1 and CDR2 are LGHNA and YNFKEQ. From its cysteine to its phenylalanine, the CDR3 spans 16 amino acids. Only the CDR3 part of the read is kept: 48 bases, read in frame from the first base. The junction shows trimming of 4 bases on V and 5 bases on J, and the gene matches do not reach 9 bases of it.

The receptor's source is a woman younger than 45 in good health. The sequence links TRBV4-2 to TRBJ2-2; 8 nucleotides in the junction match TRBD1. The material sequenced was memory CD4+ T cells sorted from blood. This specimen's cell subset or site label, per the study, means: CD45RA-negative fraction. The CDR3 region has the sequence CASSLSAGGGTGELFF. The DNA reads TGTGCCAGCAGCCTTAGTGCAGGGGGCGGGACCGGGGAGCTGTTTTTT.